The entry below describes one T cell receptor beta chain. This sample stems from a study of shared T cell receptors in the human thymus. Only in-frame clones appear in the TCRdb table, and some are missing; sequencing was by immunoSEQ multiplex PCR. The sample includes around 340,000 clones, around 95% seen only once; the top ten take roughly 0.021%. CDR1 and CDR2 from the germline V gene are MGHDK and SYGVNS. The CDR3 has 15 amino acids. The V gene end was trimmed by 5 bases and the J gene end by 4 bases; junction bases not matched to a gene: 3. Material for sequencing was thymocytes. This receptor was identified in a human donor. The genes are TRBV25-1 and TRBJ2-7, with 15 bases aligning to TRBD2. CDR3 nucleotide sequence: TGTGCCAGCAGTAAGGGGACTAGCGGGGGGTACGAGCAGTACTTC. Translated: CASSKGTSGGYEQYF.